These 11 T cell receptor beta chains came from one sample sequenced in a study of T cell responses to AZD1222 COVID-19 vaccine. Using immunoSEQ multiplex PCR, the repertoire was profiled, and TCRdb retains in-frame clones only, with some absent. The table lists roughly 70,000 clones, around 85% of them singletons, with roughly 21% in the top ten. The input for sequencing was peripheral blood, taken on day 0 of AZD1222 vaccination. All receptors derive from an adult in good health.

The rearrangement joins TRBV19 to TRBJ2-2, with 11 bases lining up with TRBD1. Unmatched junction bases numbered 3, after V lost 4 bases and J lost 2 bases. From germline, CDR1 is LNHDA and CDR2 SQIVND (reference sequence). This CDR3 has 16 amino acids. This chain's CDR3 is CASSTRTGGNTGELFF. The CDR3 DNA reads TGTGCCAGTAGTACCCGGACAGGGGGCAACACCGGGGAGCTGTTTTTT.

The rearrangement joins TRBV28 to TRBJ2-7, with 10 bases identical to TRBD1. Germline trimming cut 4 bases from V and 4 bases from J; bases unmatched to any gene: 4. This CDR3 is built from 14 residues. Germline values: CDR1 MDHEN, CDR2 SYDVKM. CDR3 nucleotides: TGTGCCAGCAGTTCCGGGACAGGGGTTTACGAGCAGTACTTC. Translation: CASSSGTGVYEQYF.

V and J are TRBV19 and TRBJ1-1, with D uncertain. The ends were cut back, 2 bases at V and 1 base at J, with 8 bases in the middle. The CDR3 runs to 14 residues. Germline CDR1 reads LNHDA; CDR2 reads SQIVND (reference sequence). CDR3 nucleotide sequence: TGTGCCAGTAGTATACTGGCAGAGAACACTGAAGCTTTCTTT. This sequence encodes CASSILAENTEAFF. Full variable domain (remainder filled in from reference TRBV19 and TRBJ1-1): DGGITQSPKYLFRKEGQNVTLSCEQNLNHDAMYWYRQDPGQGLRLIYYSQIVNDFQKGDIAEGYSVSREKKESFPLTVTSAQKNPTAFYLCASSILAENTEAFFGQGTRLTVV.

The chain employs TRBV12-3 or TRBV12-4 and TRBJ2-7; D unresolved. V lost 6 bases to trimming and J lost 6 bases, with 12 bases between them. The length of the CDR3 is 12 residues. CDR3 loop: CASRWGPGEQYF. DNA of the CDR3: TGTGCCAGCAGGTGGGGTCCTGGCGAGCAGTACTTC.

The V call is TRBV3-1 (or the pseudogene TRBV3-2), the J call TRBJ1-4; tentatively, D is TRBD1 (6 bases). Germline values: CDR1 LGHDT, CDR2 YNNKEL (reference sequence). V was clipped by 4 bases and J by 0 bases, with 15 bases between them. CDR3 length equals 17 residues. This CDR3 reads CASSRRRTAATNEKLFF. Written as DNA, the CDR3 is TGTGCCAGCAGCCGACGTAGGACAGCCGCAACTAATGAAAAACTGTTTTTT.

This clone was counted once. The chain employs TRBV27 and TRBJ2-7; tentative D call: TRBD1 (7 bases). CDR1 and CDR2 (germline): MNHEY, SMNVEV (reference sequence). V was cut by 5 bases and J by 0 bases, with 14 bases left in between. The CDR3 is 15 residues long. CDR3 in DNA: TGTGCCAGCAGTACCAGGGGGGCTAGCTCCTACGAGCAGTACTTC. Translated, it gives CASSTRGASSYEQYF.

The V gene is TRBV27, the J gene TRBJ2-2, with D perhaps matching TRBD1 or TRBD2 (5 bases each). The CDR3 runs to 14 residues. Germline V gene data show CDR1 as MNHEY and CDR2 as SMNVEV (reference sequence). V lost 6 bases, J lost 5 bases, and 13 bases lay in between. CDR3 in amino acids: CASRPGRATGELFF. As DNA, the CDR3 is TGTGCCAGCAGACCGGGACGGGCAACCGGGGAGCTGTTTTTT.

The V gene is TRBV10-1, the J gene TRBJ2-3, with D unclear. The germline V and J ends were trimmed by 3 bases and 7 bases, with 20 bases remaining between them. This CDR3 is built from 16 residues. Germline loops: CDR1 WNHNN, CDR2 SYGVQD (reference sequence). CDR3 amino acids: CASSEGLGPYENTQYF. The CDR3 region has the DNA TGCGCCAGCAGTGAAGGGTTAGGGCCCTACGAAAATACGCAGTATTTT.

The chain recombines TRBV30 with TRBJ2-3, with D possibly called TRBD1 or TRBD2 (6 bases each). This CDR3 is built from 13 residues. Looked up from germline, CDR1 is GTSNPN and CDR2 is SVGIG (reference sequence). Trimming removed 4 bases from V and 4 bases from J, with 12 bases in between. The chain's CDR3 is CAWIGGNSDTQYF. In DNA, the CDR3 is TGTGCCTGGATCGGGGGCAATTCAGATACGCAGTATTTT.

The CDR3 nucleotides read TGTGCCAGCAGCTGGGGACAGGGGAACACCGGGGAGCTGTTTTTT. Its protein is CASSWGQGNTGELFF. The chain combines TRBV5-5 with TRBJ2-2, with 9 nucleotides matching TRBD1. Germline V gene data show CDR1 as SGHKS and CDR2 as YYEKEE (reference sequence). The ends lost 3 bases at V and 1 base at J; junction bases unmatched: 1. This CDR3 is 15 amino acids long.

The chain employs TRBV6-5 and TRBJ1-3; possibly TRBD1 for D (5 bases). There are 16 residues in the CDR3. Trimming took off 4 bases at V and 4 bases at J, with 17 bases between the two ends. CDR1 and CDR2 from the germline V gene are MNHEY and SVGAGI. This CDR3 reads CASSFNPRGSGNTIYF. The CDR3 coding sequence is TGTGCCAGCAGTTTCAACCCGAGGGGTAGCGGAAACACCATATATTTT.